This T cell receptor (beta chain) was identified in a study of vaccination and CD4 T cells after COVID-19. Study-wide context: Control cultures used a CEFX viral epitope pool, an HIV-1 Nef peptide pool, or no peptide.

Comment on this clonotype: What it binds is unknown.

At the Johns Hopkins FTIC core, DNA taken from cultured CD4+ T cells was sequenced by way of the Oncomine TCR Beta short-read assay. TCRdb passed the PCR reads through MiXCR, listing each CDR3 protein once. The sample lists roughly 14,000 distinct CDR3 sequences, 40% to 60% seen once, with roughly 16% in the top ten. Treatment specified: approximately 10-day PBMC culture with coronavirus spike peptide pools or control peptides (ViraFEST assay). The sample was CD4+ T cells from blood, cultured in vitro, taken before SARS-CoV-2 vaccination. This sequence originates from a human donor who had recovered from COVID-19.

Here the CDR3 DNA reads TGTGCCAGCAGCCGCTACTCTAGCGGAACCTACGAGCAGTACTTC. Protein product: CASSRYSSGTYEQYF. The rearrangement uses TRBV3-1 and TRBJ2-7; 7 bases map to TRBD2. The germline CDR1 and CDR2 sequences are LGHDT and YNNKEL (reference sequence). The CDR3 has 15 amino acids. Trimming removed 4 bases from V and 2 bases from J; junction bases left unmatched: 8.